The T cell receptor beta chain under discussion was sequenced for a study of blood T cell repertoires in COVID-19. Background on the study: Material from acute and convalescent COVID-19 was sourced from the United States, Italy and Spain.

TCRdb keeps only in-frame clones here, not all; method: immunoSEQ multiplex PCR. The table lists some 90,000 clones, roughly 89% of them singletons. Sequencing was done on a sample of peripheral blood. This sequence originates from a woman of 80 years or more with active COVID-19.

The CDR3 DNA follows: TGTGCCAGTAGTATAATAAAACAGGTTCAAGAGACCCAGTACTTC. Its translation is CASSIIKQVQETQYF. The chain is built from TRBV19 and TRBJ2-5; a weak D match, TRBD1 (5 bases). Per the germline V gene, CDR1 is LNHDA and CDR2 is SQIVND (reference sequence). CDR3 length equals 15 residues. Trimming took off 2 bases at V and 2 bases at J, with 12 bases between the two ends.